The clone carrying this T cell receptor beta chain was seen only a few times. Its antigen is still unknown. These data belong to a study of T-cell memory formation after mild COVID-19. Whole-study results and caveats: Cross-reactive memory apparently joined, as some responding clones appeared in pre-infection memory.

TCRdb re-called the 5' RACE reads with MiXCR, one entry per CDR3 protein. The data show about 430,000 distinct CDR3 sequences, around 24% seen once. The material sequenced was PBMCs or a T cell subset sorted from them (not recorded which). This TCR came from an adult woman who had mild COVID-19 (a few samples of this study predate the infection). Cell type and time point are not known.

CDR3 amino acids: CASSLKRTGGIQETQYF. The CDR3 DNA follows: TGTGCCAGCAGTTTAAAAAGGACAGGGGGCATCCAAGAGACCCAGTACTTC. J is TRBJ2-5 and V is TRBV12-3 or TRBV12-4, with 11 bases aligning to TRBD1. This CDR3 spans 17 amino acids. V shed 2 bases, J shed 1 base, and the junction held 6 bases outside the gene matches.